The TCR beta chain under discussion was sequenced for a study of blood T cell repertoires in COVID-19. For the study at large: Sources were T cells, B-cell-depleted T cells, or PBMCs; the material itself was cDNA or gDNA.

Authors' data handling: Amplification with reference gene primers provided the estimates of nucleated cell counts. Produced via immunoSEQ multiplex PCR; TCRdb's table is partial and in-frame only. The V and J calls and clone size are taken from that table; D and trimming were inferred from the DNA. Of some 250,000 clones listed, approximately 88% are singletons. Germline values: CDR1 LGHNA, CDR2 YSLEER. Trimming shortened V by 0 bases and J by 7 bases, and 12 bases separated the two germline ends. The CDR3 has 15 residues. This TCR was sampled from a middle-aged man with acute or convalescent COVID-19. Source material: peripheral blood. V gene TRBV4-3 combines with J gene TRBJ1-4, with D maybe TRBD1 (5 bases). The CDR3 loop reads CASSQDLGGGEKLFF. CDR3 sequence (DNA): TGCGCCAGCAGCCAAGATCTGGGGGGGGGTGAAAAACTGTTTTTT.